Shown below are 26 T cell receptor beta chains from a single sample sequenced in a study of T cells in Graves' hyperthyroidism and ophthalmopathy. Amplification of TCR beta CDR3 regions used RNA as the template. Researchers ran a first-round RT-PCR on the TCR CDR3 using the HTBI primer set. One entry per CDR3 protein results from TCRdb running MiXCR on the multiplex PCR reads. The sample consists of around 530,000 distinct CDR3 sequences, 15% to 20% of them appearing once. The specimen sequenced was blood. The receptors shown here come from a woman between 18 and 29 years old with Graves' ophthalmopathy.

CDR3 DNA: TGCGCCAGCAGCCGACAGGGGGAATCCGGGGAGCTGTTTTTT. Its translation is CASSRQGESGELFF. The rearrangement links TRBV5-1 to TRBJ2-2, with 9 bases fitting TRBD1. The CDR3 loop spans 14 amino acids. Germline V CDR1 and CDR2: SGHRS, YFSETQ. The V gene end was trimmed by 4 bases and the J gene end by 6 bases; junction bases not matched to a gene: 4.

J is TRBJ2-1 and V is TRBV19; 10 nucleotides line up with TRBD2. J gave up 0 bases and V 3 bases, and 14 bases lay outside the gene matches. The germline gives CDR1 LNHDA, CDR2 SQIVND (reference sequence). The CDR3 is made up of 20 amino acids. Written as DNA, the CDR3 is TGTGCCAGTAGTATCTCGAGCGGGGGGGCGATACCGAGCTCCTACAATGAGCAGTTCTTC. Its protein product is CASSISSGGAIPSSYNEQFF.

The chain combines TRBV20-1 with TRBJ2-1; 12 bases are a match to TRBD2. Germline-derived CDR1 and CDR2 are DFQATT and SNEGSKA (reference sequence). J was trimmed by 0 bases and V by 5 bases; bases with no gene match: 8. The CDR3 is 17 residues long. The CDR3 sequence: CSAPHGLAGSSYNEQFF. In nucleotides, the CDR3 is TGCAGTGCTCCCCATGGACTAGCGGGGAGCTCCTACAATGAGCAGTTCTTC.

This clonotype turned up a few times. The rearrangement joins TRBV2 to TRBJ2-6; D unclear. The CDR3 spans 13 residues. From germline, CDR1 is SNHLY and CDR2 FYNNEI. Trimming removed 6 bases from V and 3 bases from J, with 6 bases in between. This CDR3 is CASSVDGANVLTF. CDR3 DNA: TGTGCCAGCAGCGTAGATGGGGCCAACGTCCTGACTTTC.

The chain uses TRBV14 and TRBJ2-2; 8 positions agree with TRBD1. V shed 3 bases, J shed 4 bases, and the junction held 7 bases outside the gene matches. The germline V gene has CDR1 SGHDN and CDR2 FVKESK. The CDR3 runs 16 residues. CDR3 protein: CASSHLGQGLTGELFF. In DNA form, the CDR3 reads TGTGCCAGCAGCCACCTAGGACAGGGTCTCACCGGGGAGCTGTTTTTT.

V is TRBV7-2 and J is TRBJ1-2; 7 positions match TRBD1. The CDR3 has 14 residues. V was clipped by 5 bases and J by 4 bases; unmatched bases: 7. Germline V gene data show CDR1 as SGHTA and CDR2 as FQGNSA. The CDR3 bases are TGTGCCAGCAGCGCGGCAGGGGGTATCTATGGCTACACCTTC. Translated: CASSAAGGIYGYTF. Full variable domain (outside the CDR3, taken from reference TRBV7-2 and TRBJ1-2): GAGVSQSPSNKVTEKGKDVELRCDPISGHTALYWYRQSLGQGLEFLIYFQGNSAPDKSGLPSDRFSAERTGGSVSTLTIQRTQQEDSAVYLCASSAAGGIYGYTFGSGTRLTVV.

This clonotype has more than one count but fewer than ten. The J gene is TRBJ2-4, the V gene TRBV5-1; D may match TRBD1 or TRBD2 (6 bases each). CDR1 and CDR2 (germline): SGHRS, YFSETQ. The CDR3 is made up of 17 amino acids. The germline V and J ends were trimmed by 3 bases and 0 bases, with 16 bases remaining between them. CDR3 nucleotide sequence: TGCGCCAGCAGCTCAAGGGGGGAAGGGGTAGCCAAAAACATTCAGTACTTC. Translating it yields CASSSRGEGVAKNIQYF. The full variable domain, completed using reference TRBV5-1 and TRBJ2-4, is KAGVTQTPRYLIKTRGQQVTLSCSPISGHRSVSWYQQTPGQGLQFLFEYFSETQRNKGNFPGRFSGRQFSNSRSEMNVSTLELGDSALYLCASSSRGEGVAKNIQYFGAGTRLSVL.

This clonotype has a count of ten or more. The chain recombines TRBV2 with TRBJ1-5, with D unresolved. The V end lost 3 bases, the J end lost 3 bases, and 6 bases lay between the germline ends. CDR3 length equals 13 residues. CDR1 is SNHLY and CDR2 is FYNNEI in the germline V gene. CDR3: CASSDDSNQPQHF. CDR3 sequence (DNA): TGTGCCAGCAGTGACGACTCCAATCAGCCCCAGCATTTT.

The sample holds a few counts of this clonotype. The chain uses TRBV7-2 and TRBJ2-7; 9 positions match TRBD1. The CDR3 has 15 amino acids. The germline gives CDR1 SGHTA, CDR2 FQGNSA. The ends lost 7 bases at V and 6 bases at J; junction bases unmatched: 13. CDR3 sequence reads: CASNVPGTGSLEQYF. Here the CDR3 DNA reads TGTGCCAGCAACGTGCCCGGGACAGGGTCCCTCGAGCAGTACTTC.

The CDR3 region is CASSYPRGGWTGELFF. The DNA for the CDR3 is TGTGCCAGCAGTTACCCCCGGGGGGGGTGGACCGGGGAGCTGTTTTTT. V gene TRBV6-2 or TRBV6-3 combines with J gene TRBJ2-2; 8 bases are a match to TRBD2. Trimming at V came to 2 bases and at J to 5 bases, leaving 7 bases not matched to a gene. This CDR3 contains 16 residues. CDR1 is MNHEY and CDR2 is SVGEGT in the germline V gene.

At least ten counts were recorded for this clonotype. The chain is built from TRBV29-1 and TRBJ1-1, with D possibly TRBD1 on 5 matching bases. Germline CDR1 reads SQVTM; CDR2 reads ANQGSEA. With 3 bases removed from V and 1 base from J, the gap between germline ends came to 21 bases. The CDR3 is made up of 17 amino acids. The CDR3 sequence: CSVDPWGNIPGNTEAFF. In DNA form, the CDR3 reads TGCAGCGTTGATCCTTGGGGGAACATTCCGGGGAACACTGAAGCTTTCTTT.

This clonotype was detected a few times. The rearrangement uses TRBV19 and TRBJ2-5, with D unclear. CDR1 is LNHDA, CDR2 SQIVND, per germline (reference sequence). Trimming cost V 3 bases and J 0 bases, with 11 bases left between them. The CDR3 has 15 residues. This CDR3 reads CASSISNLYQETQYF. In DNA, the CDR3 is TGTGCCAGTAGTATCTCTAACCTGTACCAAGAGACCCAGTACTTC. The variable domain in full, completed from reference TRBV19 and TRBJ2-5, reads DGGITQSPKYLFRKEGQNVTLSCEQNLNHDAMYWYRQDPGQGLRLIYYSQIVNDFQKGDIAEGYSVSREKKESFPLTVTSAQKNPTAFYLCASSISNLYQETQYFGPGTRLLVL.

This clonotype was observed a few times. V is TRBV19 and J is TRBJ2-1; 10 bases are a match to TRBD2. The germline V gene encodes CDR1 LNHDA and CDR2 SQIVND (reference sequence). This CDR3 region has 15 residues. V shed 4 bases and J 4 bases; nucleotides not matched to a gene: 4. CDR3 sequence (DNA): TGTGCCAGTAGTACGACTAGCGGGTTATACAATGAGCAGTTCTTC. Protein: CASSTTSGLYNEQFF.

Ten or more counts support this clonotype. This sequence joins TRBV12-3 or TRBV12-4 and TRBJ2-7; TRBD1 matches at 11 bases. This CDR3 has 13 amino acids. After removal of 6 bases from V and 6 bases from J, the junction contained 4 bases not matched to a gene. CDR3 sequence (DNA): TGTGCCAGCAGACCGGGACAGGGGGGCGAGCAGTACTTC. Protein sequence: CASRPGQGGEQYF.

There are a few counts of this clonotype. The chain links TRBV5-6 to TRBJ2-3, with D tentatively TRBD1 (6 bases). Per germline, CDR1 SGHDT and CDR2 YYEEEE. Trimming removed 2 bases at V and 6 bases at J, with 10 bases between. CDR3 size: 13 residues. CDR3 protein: CASSFQGKDTQYF. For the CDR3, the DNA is TGTGCCAGCAGCTTCCAGGGGAAGGATACGCAGTATTTT.

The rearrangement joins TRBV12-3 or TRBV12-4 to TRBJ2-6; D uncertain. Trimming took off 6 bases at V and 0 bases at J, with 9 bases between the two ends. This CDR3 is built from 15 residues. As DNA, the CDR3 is TGTGCCAGCAGGAAACTGAACTCTGGGGCCAACGTCCTGACTTTC. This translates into CASRKLNSGANVLTF.

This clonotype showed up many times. The CDR3 protein is CASSEAGGSVNEQFF. In nucleotides, the CDR3 is TGTGCCAGCAGTGAGGCGGGAGGGTCGGTGAATGAGCAGTTCTTC. The chain links TRBV2 to TRBJ2-1; 9 bases agree with TRBD2. Germline V lookup: CDR1 SNHLY, CDR2 FYNNEI. CDR3 length equals 15 residues. V dropped 3 bases and J dropped 7; count of bases not matched to a gene: 7.

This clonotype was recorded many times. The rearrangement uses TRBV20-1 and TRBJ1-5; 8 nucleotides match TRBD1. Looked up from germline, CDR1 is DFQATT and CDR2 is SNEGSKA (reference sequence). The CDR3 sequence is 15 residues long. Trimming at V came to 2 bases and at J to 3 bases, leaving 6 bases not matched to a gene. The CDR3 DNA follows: TGCAGTGCTAGAAAGACAGGGGAACACAATCAGCCCCAGCATTTT. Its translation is CSARKTGEHNQPQHF.

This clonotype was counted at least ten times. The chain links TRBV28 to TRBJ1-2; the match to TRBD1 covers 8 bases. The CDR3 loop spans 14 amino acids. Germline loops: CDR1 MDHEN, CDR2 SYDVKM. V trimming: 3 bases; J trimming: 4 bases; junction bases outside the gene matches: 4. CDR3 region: CASSFGQGSYGYTF. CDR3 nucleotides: TGTGCCAGCAGTTTCGGACAGGGCAGCTATGGCTACACCTTC.

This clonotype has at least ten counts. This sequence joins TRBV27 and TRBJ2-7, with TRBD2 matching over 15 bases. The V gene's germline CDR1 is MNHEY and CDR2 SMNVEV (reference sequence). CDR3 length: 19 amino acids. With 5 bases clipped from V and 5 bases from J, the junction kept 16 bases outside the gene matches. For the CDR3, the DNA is TGTGCCAGCAGTCCGTACCCCCCCGGACTAGCGGGAGGGGGGGACGAGCAGTACTTC. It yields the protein CASSPYPPGLAGGGDEQYF.

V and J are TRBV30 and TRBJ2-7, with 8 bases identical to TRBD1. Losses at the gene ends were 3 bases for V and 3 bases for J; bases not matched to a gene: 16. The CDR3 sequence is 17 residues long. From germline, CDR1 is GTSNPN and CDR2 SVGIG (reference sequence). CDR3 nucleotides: TGTGCCTGGAGAAGGGACAGGAACCCGGGGTTTGACTACGAGCAGTACTTC. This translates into CAWRRDRNPGFDYEQYF.

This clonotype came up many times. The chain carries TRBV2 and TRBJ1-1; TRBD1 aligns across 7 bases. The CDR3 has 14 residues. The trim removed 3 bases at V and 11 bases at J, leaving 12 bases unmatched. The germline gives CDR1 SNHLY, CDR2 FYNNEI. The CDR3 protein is CASSDLGTVKWAFF. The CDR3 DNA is TGTGCCAGCAGTGATTTGGGGACAGTCAAGTGGGCTTTCTTT.

CDR3 coding DNA: TGCGCCAGCAGCCTTGTACGGGGGGATCGATCCCAGCATTTT. Its protein is CASSLVRGDRSQHF. The chain is built from TRBV4-1 and TRBJ1-5, with D perhaps matching TRBD1 (5 bases). Trimming pared 4 bases from V and 11 bases from J, leaving 18 bases between. From germline, CDR1 is MGHRA and CDR2 YSYEKL. This CDR3 is built from 14 residues.

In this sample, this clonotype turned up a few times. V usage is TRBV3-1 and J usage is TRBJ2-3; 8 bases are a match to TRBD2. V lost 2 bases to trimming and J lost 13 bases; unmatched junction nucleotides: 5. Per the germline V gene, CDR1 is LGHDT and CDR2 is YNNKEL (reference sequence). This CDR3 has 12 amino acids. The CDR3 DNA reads TGTGCCAGCAGCCAATTCGGGACTAGGAAGTATTTT. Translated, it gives CASSQFGTRKYF.

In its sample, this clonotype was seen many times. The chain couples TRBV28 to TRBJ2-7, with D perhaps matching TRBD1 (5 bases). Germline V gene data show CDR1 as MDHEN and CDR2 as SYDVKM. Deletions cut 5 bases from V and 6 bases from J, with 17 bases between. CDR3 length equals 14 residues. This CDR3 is CASSDPLGRSEQYF. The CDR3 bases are TGTGCCAGCAGTGACCCCCTGGGGCGCTCCGAGCAGTACTTC.

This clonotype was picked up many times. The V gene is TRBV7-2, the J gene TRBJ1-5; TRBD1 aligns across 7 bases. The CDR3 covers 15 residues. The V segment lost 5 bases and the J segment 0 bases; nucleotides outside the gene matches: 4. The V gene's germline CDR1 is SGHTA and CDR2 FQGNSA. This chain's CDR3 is CASSPYRGSNQPQHF. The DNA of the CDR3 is TGTGCCAGCAGCCCCTACAGGGGTAGCAATCAGCCCCAGCATTTT.